This TCR beta chain was profiled in a study of immune evolution from preneoplasia to lung adenocarcinoma. The CDR3 totals 13 residues. The germline V and J ends were trimmed by 0 bases and 4 bases, with 7 bases remaining between them. Per the germline V gene, CDR1 is SEHNR and CDR2 is FQNEAQ (reference sequence). Broader study findings: Normal lung had the highest top T cell clone frequencies. Later-stage lesions seemingly showed higher T cell density and diversity than normal lung.

To note about this clone: Its antigen is unidentified.

Profiled with immunoSEQ multiplex PCR; TCRdb holds only in-frame clones, not every one. The sample has roughly 2,800 clones, roughly 90% seen once; the top ten hold around 3%. This rearrangement joins TRBV7-9 to TRBJ2-7; the D gene could be TRBD1 or TRBD2 (5 bases each). Sequences were obtained from FFPE adjacent normal lung tissue. The clonotype was recovered from a person between 65 and 79 years old with lung adenocarcinoma. CDR3 in amino acids: CASSLAGVYEQYF. In nucleotides, the CDR3 is TGTGCCAGCAGCTTAGCGGGGGTTTACGAGCAGTACTTC.